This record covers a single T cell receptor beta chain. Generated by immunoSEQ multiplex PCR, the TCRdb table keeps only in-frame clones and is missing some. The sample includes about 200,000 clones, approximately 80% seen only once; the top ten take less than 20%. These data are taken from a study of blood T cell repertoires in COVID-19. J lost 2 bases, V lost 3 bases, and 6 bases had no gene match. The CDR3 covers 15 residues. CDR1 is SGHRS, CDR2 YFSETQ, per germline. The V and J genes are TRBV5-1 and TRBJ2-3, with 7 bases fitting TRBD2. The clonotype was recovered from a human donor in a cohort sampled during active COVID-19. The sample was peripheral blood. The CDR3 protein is CASSYVAGLTDTQYF. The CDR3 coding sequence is TGCGCCAGCAGCTACGTAGCGGGTCTCACAGATACGCAGTATTTT. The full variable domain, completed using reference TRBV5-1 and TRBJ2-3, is KAGVTQTPRYLIKTRGQQVTLSCSPISGHRSVSWYQQTPGQGLQFLFEYFSETQRNKGNFPGRFSGRQFSNSRSEMNVSTLELGDSALYLCASSYVAGLTDTQYFGPGTRLTVL.